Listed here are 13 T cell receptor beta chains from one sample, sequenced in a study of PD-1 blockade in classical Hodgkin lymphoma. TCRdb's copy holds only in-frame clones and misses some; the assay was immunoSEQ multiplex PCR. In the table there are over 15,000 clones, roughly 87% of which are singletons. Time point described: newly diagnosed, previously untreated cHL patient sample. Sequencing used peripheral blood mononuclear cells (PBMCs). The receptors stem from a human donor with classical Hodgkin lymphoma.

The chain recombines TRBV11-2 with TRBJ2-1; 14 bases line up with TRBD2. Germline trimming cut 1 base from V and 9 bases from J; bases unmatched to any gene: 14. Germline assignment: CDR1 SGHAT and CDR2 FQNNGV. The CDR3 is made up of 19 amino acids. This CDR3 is CASSLVPLSGTSGRGEQFF. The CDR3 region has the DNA TGTGCCAGCAGCTTAGTCCCGCTTTCCGGGACTAGCGGGAGAGGTGAGCAGTTCTTC.

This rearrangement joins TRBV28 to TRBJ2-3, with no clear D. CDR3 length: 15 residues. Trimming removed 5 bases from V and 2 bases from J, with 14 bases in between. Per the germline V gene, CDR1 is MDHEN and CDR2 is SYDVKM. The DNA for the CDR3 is TGTGCCAGCAGTCCCCAGGTCGGGTACACAGATACGCAGTATTTT. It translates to CASSPQVGYTDTQYF.

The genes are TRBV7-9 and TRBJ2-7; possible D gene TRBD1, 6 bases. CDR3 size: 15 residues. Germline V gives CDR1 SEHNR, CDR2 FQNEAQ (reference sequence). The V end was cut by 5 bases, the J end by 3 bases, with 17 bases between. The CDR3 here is CASSADSKGYYEQYF. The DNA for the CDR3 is TGTGCCAGCAGCGCGGACAGCAAAGGTTACTACGAGCAGTACTTC.

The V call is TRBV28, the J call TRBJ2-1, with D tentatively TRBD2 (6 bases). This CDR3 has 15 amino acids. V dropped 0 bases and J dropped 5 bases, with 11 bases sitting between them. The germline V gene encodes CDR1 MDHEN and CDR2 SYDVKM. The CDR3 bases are TGTGCCAGCAGTTTATGGCCGGGCGGGGACAATGAGCAGTTCTTC. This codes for CASSLWPGGDNEQFF.

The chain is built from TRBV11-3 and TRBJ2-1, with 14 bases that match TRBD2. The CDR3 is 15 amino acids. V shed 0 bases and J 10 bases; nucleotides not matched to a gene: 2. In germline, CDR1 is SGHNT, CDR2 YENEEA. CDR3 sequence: CASSLEGLAGEEQFF. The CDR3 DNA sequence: TGTGCCAGCAGCTTAGAGGGACTAGCGGGAGAAGAGCAGTTCTTC.

The CDR3 protein is CASSMKTRQPQHF. Here the CDR3 DNA reads TGTGCCAGCAGTATGAAGACCCGTCAGCCCCAGCATTTT. The rearrangement joins TRBV28 to TRBJ1-5; D gene unclear. V lost 5 bases, J lost 6 bases, and 11 bases lay in between. CDR1 and CDR2 from the germline V gene are MDHEN and SYDVKM. This CDR3 is 13 amino acids long.

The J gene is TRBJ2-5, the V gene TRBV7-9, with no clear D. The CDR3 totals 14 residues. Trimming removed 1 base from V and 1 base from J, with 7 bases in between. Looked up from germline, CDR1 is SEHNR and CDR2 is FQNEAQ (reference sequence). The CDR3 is CASSLGGFQETQYF. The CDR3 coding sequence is TGTGCCAGCAGCTTAGGCGGATTCCAAGAGACCCAGTACTTC.

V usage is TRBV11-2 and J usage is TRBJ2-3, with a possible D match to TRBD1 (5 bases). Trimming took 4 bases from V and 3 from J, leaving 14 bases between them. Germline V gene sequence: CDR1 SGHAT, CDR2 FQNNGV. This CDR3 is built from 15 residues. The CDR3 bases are TGTGCCAGCAGCTCTCAGGGATTTTATACAGATACGCAGTATTTT. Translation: CASSSQGFYTDTQYF.

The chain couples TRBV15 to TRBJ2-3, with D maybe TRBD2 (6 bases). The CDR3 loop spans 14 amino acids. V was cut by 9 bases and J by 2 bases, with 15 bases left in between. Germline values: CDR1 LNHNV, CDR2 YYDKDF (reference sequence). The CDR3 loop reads CATGRGRDTDTQYF. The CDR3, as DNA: TGTGCCACAGGGCGGGGACGGGACACAGATACGCAGTATTTT.

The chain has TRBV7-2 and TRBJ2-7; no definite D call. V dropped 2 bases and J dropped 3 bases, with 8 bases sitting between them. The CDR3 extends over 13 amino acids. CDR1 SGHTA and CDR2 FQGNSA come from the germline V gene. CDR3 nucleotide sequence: TGTGCCAGCAGCTTATACAGTTACTACGAGCAGTACTTC. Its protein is CASSLYSYYEQYF.

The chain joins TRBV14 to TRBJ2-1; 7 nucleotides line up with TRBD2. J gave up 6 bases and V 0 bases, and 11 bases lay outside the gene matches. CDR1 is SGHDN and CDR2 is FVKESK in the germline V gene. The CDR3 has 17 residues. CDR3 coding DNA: TGTGCCAGCAGCCAAGATTTTGCGGGAGACCCAGGCAATGAGCAGTTCTTC. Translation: CASSQDFAGDPGNEQFF.

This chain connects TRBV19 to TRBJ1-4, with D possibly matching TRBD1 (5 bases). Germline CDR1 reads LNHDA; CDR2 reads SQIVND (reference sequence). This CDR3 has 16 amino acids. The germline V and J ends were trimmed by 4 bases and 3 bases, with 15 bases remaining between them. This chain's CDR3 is CASSTGPRRANEKLFF. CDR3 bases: TGTGCCAGTAGTACGGGGCCCCGGCGGGCTAATGAAAAACTGTTTTTT.

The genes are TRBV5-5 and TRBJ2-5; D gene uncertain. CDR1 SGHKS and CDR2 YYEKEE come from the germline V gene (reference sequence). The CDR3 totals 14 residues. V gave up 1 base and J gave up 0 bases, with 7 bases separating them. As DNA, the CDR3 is TGTGCCAGCAGCTTGCCCAGCAACCAAGAGACCCAGTACTTC. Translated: CASSLPSNQETQYF.